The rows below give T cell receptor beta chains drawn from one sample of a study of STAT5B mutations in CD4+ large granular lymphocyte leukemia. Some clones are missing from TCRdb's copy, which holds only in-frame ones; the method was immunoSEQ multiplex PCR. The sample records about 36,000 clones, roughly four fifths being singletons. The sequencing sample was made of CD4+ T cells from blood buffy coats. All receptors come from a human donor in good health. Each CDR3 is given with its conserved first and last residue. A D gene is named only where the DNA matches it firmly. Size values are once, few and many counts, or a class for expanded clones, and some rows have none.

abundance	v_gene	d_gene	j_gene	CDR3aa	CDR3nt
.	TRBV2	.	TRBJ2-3	CASSPPYTDTQYF	TGTGCCAGCAGTCCCCCCTACACAGATACGCAGTATTTT
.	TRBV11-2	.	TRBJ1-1	CASSLPDREAFF	TGTGCCAGCAGCTTACCTGACAGGGAAGCTTTCTTT
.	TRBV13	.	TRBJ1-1	CASSNITLGARAEAFF	TGTGCCAGCAGCAATATAACGTTGGGGGCAAGGGCTGAAGCTTTCTTT
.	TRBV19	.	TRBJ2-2	CASTSSNTGELFF	TGTGCCAGTACGTCTTCGAACACCGGGGAGCTGTTTTTT
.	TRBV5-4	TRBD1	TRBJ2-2	CASSWDRDTGELFF	TGTGCCAGCAGCTGGGACAGGGACACCGGGGAGCTGTTTTTT
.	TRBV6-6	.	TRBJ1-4	CASSYDGKNEKLFF	TGTGCCAGCAGTTACGACGGAAAAAATGAAAAACTGTTTTTT
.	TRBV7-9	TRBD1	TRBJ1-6	CASSLIAGTGGSNSPLHF	TGTGCCAGCAGCTTAATTGCTGGGACAGGGGGCTCGAATTCACCCCTCCACTTT
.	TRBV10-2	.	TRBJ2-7	CASSGGPSYEQYF	TGCGCCAGCAGTGGGGGCCCTTCCTACGAGCAGTACTTC
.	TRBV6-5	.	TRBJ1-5	CASSYAGGNQPQHF	TGTGCCAGCAGTTACGCAGGGGGCAATCAGCCCCAGCATTTT
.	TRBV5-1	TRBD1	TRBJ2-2	CASSARDRVGTGELFF	TGCGCCAGCAGCGCTCGGGACAGGGTGGGCACCGGGGAGCTGTTTTTT
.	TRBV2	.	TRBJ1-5	CASSYQVSNQPQHF	TGTGCCAGCAGCTATCAGGTCTCCAATCAGCCCCAGCATTTT
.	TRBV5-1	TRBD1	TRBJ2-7	CASSLGWGQGANEQYF	TGCGCCAGCAGCTTGGGGTGGGGACAGGGGGCTAACGAGCAGTACTTC
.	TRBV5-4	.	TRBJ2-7	CASSSSLRTLRTDEQYF	TGTGCCAGCAGCTCCTCCCTCCGGACACTAAGGACAGACGAGCAGTACTTC
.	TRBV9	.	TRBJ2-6	CASSVEALGRGANVLTF	TGTGCCAGCAGCGTAGAAGCCCTCGGGCGTGGGGCCAACGTCCTGACTTTC
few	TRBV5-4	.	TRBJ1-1	CASSNRGVSLNTEAFF	TGTGCCAGCAGCAACCGCGGGGTGTCCCTGAACACTGAAGCTTTCTTT
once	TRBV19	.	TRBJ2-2	CASSKGSASYTGELFF	TGTGCCAGTAGTAAGGGGTCGGCTTCCTACACCGGGGAGCTGTTTTTT
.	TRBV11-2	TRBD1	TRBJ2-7	CASSFLGTETYEQYF	TGTGCCAGCAGCTTTTTGGGGACAGAGACCTACGAGCAGTACTTC
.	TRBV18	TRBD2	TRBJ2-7	CASSPWGGYEQYF	TGTGCCAGCTCACCATGGGGGGGGTACGAGCAGTACTTC
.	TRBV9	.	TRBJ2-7	CASSVLQEGLEQYF	TGTGCCAGCAGCGTTCTCCAGGAGGGACTCGAGCAGTACTTC
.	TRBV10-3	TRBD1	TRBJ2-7	CAISGTGNDEQYF	TGTGCCATCAGTGGGACAGGGAACGACGAGCAGTACTTC
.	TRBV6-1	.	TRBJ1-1	CASSQGLNTEAFF	TGTGCCAGCAGCCAGGGACTAAACACTGAAGCTTTCTTT
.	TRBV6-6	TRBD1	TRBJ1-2	CASSLRTGTFYGYTF	TGTGCCAGCAGCCTAAGGACAGGGACCTTCTATGGCTACACCTTC
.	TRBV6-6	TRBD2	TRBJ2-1	CASTLGLAGGNEQFF	TGTGCCAGCACCCTGGGACTAGCGGGAGGGAATGAGCAGTTCTTC
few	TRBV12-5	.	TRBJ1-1	CASARDTEAFF	TGTGCTAGTGCGCGGGACACTGAAGCTTTCTTT
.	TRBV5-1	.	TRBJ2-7	CASSEGYEQYF	TGCGCCAGCAGCGAAGGCTACGAGCAGTACTTC
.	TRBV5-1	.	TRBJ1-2	CASSPTGYGYTF	TGCGCCAGCAGCCCCACAGGGTATGGCTACACCTTC
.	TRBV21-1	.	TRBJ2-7	CASRRPNGYEQYF	TGTGCCAGCAGACGCCCCAACGGGTACGAGCAGTACTTC
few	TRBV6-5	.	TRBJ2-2	CASSYLGRGDTGELFF	TGTGCCAGCAGTTACCTAGGCAGGGGGGACACCGGGGAGCTGTTTTTT
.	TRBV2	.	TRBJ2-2	CASRLIAAAGGELFF	TGTGCCAGCAGGCTCATAGCGGCCGCAGGCGGGGAGCTGTTTTTT
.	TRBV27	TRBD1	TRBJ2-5	CASRTGGQETQYF	TGTGCCAGCAGGACAGGGGGCCAAGAGACCCAGTACTTC
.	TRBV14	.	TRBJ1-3	CASSQAPHRDSGNTIYF	TGTGCCAGCAGCCAAGCCCCCCACAGGGACTCTGGAAACACCATATATTTT
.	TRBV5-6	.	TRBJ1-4	CASSLVGNLSEKLFF	TGTGCCAGCAGCTTGGTTGGGAACCTCTCTGAAAAACTGTTTTTT
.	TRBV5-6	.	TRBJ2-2	CASSPPGRELFF	TGTGCCAGCAGCCCACCGGGGAGGGAGCTGTTTTTT
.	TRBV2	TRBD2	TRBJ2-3	CASSPLAGGGDTQYF	TGTGCCAGCAGCCCTCTAGCGGGAGGCGGAGATACGCAGTATTTT
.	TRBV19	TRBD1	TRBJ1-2	CASSIDRGRHYGYTF	TGTGCCAGTAGTATCGACAGGGGACGACACTATGGCTACACCTTC
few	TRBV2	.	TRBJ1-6	CASSDSGGYNSPLHF	TGTGCCAGCAGTGATTCGGGGGGCTATAATTCACCCCTCCACTTT
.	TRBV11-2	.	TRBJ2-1	CASSLIAGANNEQFF	TGTGCCAGCAGCTTAATCGCGGGGGCGAACAATGAGCAGTTCTTC
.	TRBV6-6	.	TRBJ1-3	CASTSGGLGNTIYF	TGTGCCAGCACCTCCGGGGGGCTGGGAAACACCATATATTTT
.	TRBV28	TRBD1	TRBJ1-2	CAIPTGENYGYTF	TGTGCCATTCCGACAGGGGAAAACTATGGCTACACCTTC
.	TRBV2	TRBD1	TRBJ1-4	CASRNNLLEGALEKLFF	TGTGCCAGCAGGAACAACTTGCTAGAGGGGGCGCTAGAAAAACTGTTTTTT
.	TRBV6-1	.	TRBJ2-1	CASSPLGYEQFF	TGTGCCAGCAGTCCCTTGGGGTATGAGCAGTTCTTC
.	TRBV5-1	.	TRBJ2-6	CASSASSGAGANVLTF	TGCGCCAGCAGCGCAAGCTCAGGGGCCGGGGCCAACGTCCTGACTTTC
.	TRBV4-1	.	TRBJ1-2	CASSQLDNYGYTF	TGCGCCAGCAGCCAACTGGATAACTATGGCTACACCTTC
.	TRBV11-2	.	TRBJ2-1	CASSLSRPDNEQFF	TGTGCCAGCAGCTTGTCCAGGCCAGACAATGAGCAGTTCTTC
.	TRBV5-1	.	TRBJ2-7	CASSLAVAGEGASEQYF	TGCGCCAGCAGCTTGGCCGTGGCGGGGGAGGGGGCGTCCGAACAGTACTTC
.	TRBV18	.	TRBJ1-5	CASSPIGRDNQPQHF	TGTGCCAGCTCACCAATAGGCCGAGACAATCAGCCCCAGCATTTT
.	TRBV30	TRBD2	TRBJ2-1	CAWRPLAGVNEQFF	TGTGCCTGGAGGCCACTAGCGGGGGTCAATGAGCAGTTCTTC
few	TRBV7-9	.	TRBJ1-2	CASSLAGGTNYGYTF	TGTGCCAGCAGCCTAGCCGGAGGGACTAACTATGGCTACACCTTC
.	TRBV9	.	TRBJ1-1	CASSVGQAGEAFF	TGTGCCAGCAGCGTAGGACAGGCGGGAGAAGCTTTCTTT
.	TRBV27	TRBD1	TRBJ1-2	CASRQDRDSGPEGYTF	TGTGCCAGCAGGCAGGATCGGGACAGCGGCCCTGAGGGCTACACCTTC
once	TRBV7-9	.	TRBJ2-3	CASSLEGSITDTQYF	TGTGCCAGCAGCTTAGAAGGGTCGATCACAGATACGCAGTATTTT
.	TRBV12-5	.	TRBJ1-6	CASGGSYNSPLHF	TGTGCTAGTGGGGGAAGCTATAATTCACCCCTCCACTTT
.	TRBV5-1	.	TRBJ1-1	CASTPRANVNTEAFF	TGCGCCAGCACCCCTAGGGCGAACGTGAACACTGAAGCTTTCTTT
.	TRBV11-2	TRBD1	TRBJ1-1	CASSLGDSPNTEAFF	TGTGCCAGCAGCTTGGGGGACAGTCCGAACACTGAAGCTTTCTTT
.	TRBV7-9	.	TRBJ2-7	CASSFEAGGISYEQYF	TGTGCCAGCAGCTTTGAAGCCGGCGGGATATCCTACGAGCAGTACTTC
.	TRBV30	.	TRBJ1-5	CAWSVGLNQPQHF	TGTGCCTGGAGTGTGGGCCTAAATCAGCCCCAGCATTTT
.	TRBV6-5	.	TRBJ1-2	CASRPDGGVRGYTF	TGTGCCAGCAGACCGGACGGCGGGGTTCGGGGCTACACCTTC
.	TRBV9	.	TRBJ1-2	CASSRKDGYTF	TGTGCCAGCAGTCGAAAGGATGGCTACACCTTC
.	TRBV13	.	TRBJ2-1	CASSERTGSPGDEQFF	TGTGCCAGCAGCGAGAGGACAGGCTCTCCGGGGGATGAGCAGTTCTTC